This T cell receptor (beta chain) was sequenced during a study of PD-1 blockade in classical Hodgkin lymphoma. Germline assignment: CDR1 SNHLY and CDR2 FYNNEI. The V gene lost 2 bases and the J gene lost 2 bases, with 10 bases spanning the gap. This CDR3 comprises 15 residues. Study outcomes and limitations: Reports indicated that newly diagnosed patients had lower baseline TCR diversity than healthy donors did. By C4D1, diversity of CD4+ TCRs had risen significantly, whereas that of CD8+ TCRs had not. Repertoire differences have undefined causes, possibly disease activity or prior therapy.

About this clone: Its cognate antigen is unknown.

Specified time point: cycle 4 day 1 (C4D1), after 5 to 7 weeks of nivolumab. No patient escaped relapse after autologous stem cell transplantation, and brentuximab vedotin exposure varied. Method: immunoSEQ multiplex PCR; TCRdb's copy keeps in-frame clones and lacks some. This table holds 20,000 to 25,000 clones, more than 65% found once. The input for sequencing was peripheral blood mononuclear cells (PBMCs), taken before the fourth cycle of nivolumab. This receptor was identified in a human donor with classical Hodgkin lymphoma. The chain recombines TRBV2 with TRBJ1-5; D remains unclear. The CDR3 sequence is CASSEMEDGNQPQHF. CDR3 nucleotides: TGTGCCAGCAGTGAAATGGAGGACGGCAATCAGCCCCAGCATTTT.